This is a list of T cell receptor beta chains from one sample in a study of blood T cell repertoires in COVID-19. Using immunoSEQ multiplex PCR, the repertoire was profiled, and TCRdb retains in-frame clones only, with some absent. The table has about 210,000 clones, roughly 90% seen once. The sequenced sample consisted of PBMCs or T cells enriched from blood (not recorded which). Every receptor here comes from a woman aged 18-30 years who had recovered from COVID-19. CDR3s include the opening cysteine and the closing phenylalanine or tryptophan. The D gene is left open where the match is weak. The size entry is marked missing in some rows and otherwise reads once, few, many or a size class.

size: NA; V: TRBV4-1; J: TRBJ2-7; D: TRBD2; CDR3: CASSQAMLGTSGGYEQYF; DNA: TGCGCCAGCAGCCAAGCTATGCTTGGGACTAGCGGGGGCTACGAGCAGTACTTC
size: NA; V: TRBV3-1/TRBV3-2; J: TRBJ1-2; D: TRBD1; CDR3: CASSPQTGASPPYGYTF; DNA: TGTGCCAGCAGCCCCCAGACAGGGGCCTCCCCACCCTATGGCTACACCTTC
size: NA; V: TRBV9; J: TRBJ2-3; D: NA; CDR3: CASSEFGGFGSDTQYF; DNA: TGTGCCAGCAGCGAGTTTGGTGGATTCGGGTCAGATACGCAGTATTTT
size: NA; V: TRBV10-1; J: TRBJ2-5; D: NA; CDR3: CASSESGGNQETQYF; DNA: TGCGCCAGCAGTGAGTCTGGAGGCAATCAAGAGACCCAGTACTTC
size: NA; V: TRBV18; J: TRBJ1-1; D: NA; CDR3: CASSLPGGTEAFF; DNA: TGTGCCAGCTCCCTCCCAGGAGGCACTGAAGCTTTCTTT
size: once; V: TRBV13; J: TRBJ2-2; D: NA; CDR3: CASSLQRAANTGELFF; DNA: TGTGCCAGCAGCCTCCAACGAGCTGCGAACACCGGGGAGCTGTTTTTT
size: NA; V: TRBV12-3/TRBV12-4; J: TRBJ1-4; D: NA; CDR3: CASSHNEKLFF; DNA: TGTGCCAGCAGCCATAATGAAAAACTGTTTTTT
size: NA; V: TRBV10-3; J: TRBJ2-7; D: NA; CDR3: CAISESQGQYF; DNA: TGTGCCATCAGTGAGTCGCAGGGACAGTACTTC
size: NA; V: TRBV5-1; J: TRBJ1-1; D: TRBD1; CDR3: CASSYSGTGLQGTEAFF; DNA: TGCGCCAGCAGCTACTCCGGGACAGGGCTCCAGGGCACTGAAGCTTTCTTT
size: NA; V: TRBV28; J: TRBJ2-5; D: TRBD1; CDR3: CASSTQGLSQETQYF; DNA: TGTGCCAGCAGCACACAGGGGTTAAGCCAAGAGACCCAGTACTTC
size: NA; V: TRBV2; J: TRBJ2-7; D: NA; CDR3: CASSEVSEQYF; DNA: TGTGCCAGCAGTGAAGTGAGCGAGCAGTACTTC
size: NA; V: TRBV11-3; J: TRBJ2-5; D: TRBD2; CDR3: CASSLGLAGAHQETQYF; DNA: TGTGCCAGCAGCTTAGGTCTAGCGGGGGCCCACCAAGAGACCCAGTACTTC
size: NA; V: TRBV11-2; J: TRBJ2-5; D: NA; CDR3: CASTPSVQETQYF; DNA: TGTGCCAGCACCCCGAGTGTACAAGAGACCCAGTACTTC
size: NA; V: TRBV11-2; J: TRBJ2-7; D: NA; CDR3: CASSLGGGGEQYF; DNA: TGTGCCAGCAGCTTAGGTGGTGGAGGCGAGCAGTACTTC
size: NA; V: TRBV3-1/TRBV3-2; J: TRBJ2-5; D: NA; CDR3: CASSQGGTSWAQETQYF; DNA: TGTGCCAGCAGCCAAGGGGGAACTAGCTGGGCCCAAGAGACCCAGTACTTC
size: NA; V: TRBV28; J: TRBJ2-7; D: TRBD2; CDR3: CASNRGGAYEQYF; DNA: TGTGCCAGCAACCGGGGGGGGGCGTACGAGCAGTACTTC
size: NA; V: TRBV9; J: TRBJ2-2; D: NA; CDR3: CASSAGAQGPAGELFF; DNA: TGTGCCAGCAGCGCTGGGGCCCAGGGGCCGGCCGGGGAGCTGTTTTTT
size: NA; V: TRBV5-1; J: TRBJ1-2; D: TRBD1; CDR3: CASSRDGQGANGYTF; DNA: TGCGCCAGCAGCCGCGATGGACAGGGGGCAAATGGCTACACCTTC
size: NA; V: TRBV19; J: TRBJ2-3; D: NA; CDR3: CASTTTDTDTQYF; DNA: TGTGCCAGTACCACCACTGACACAGATACGCAGTATTTT
size: NA; V: TRBV10-2; J: TRBJ1-4; D: TRBD1; CDR3: CASRGTGFEKLFF; DNA: TGCGCCAGCAGGGGGACAGGGTTTGAAAAACTGTTTTTT
size: NA; V: TRBV12-3/TRBV12-4; J: TRBJ1-2; D: TRBD1; CDR3: CASSYTQGAKNTF; DNA: TGTGCCAGCAGTTACACACAGGGGGCAAAAAACACCTTC
size: NA; V: TRBV9; J: TRBJ2-2; D: TRBD1; CDR3: CASSVTRDSSNTGELFF; DNA: TGTGCCAGCAGCGTAACCCGGGACAGCTCTAACACCGGGGAGCTGTTTTTT
size: NA; V: TRBV7-6; J: TRBJ2-3; D: NA; CDR3: CASSPQAQDTQYF; DNA: TGTGCCAGCAGCCCACAGGCGCAAGATACGCAGTATTTT
size: NA; V: TRBV25-1; J: TRBJ2-5; D: NA; CDR3: CASSGRPNQETQYF; DNA: TGTGCCAGCAGTGGGAGACCGAATCAAGAGACCCAGTACTTC
size: NA; V: TRBV19; J: TRBJ1-1; D: TRBD1; CDR3: CASSPSTGWMNTEAFF; DNA: TGTGCCAGTAGTCCGTCGACAGGGTGGATGAACACTGAAGCTTTCTTT
size: NA; V: TRBV7-3; J: TRBJ2-3; D: NA; CDR3: CASSPGGPGTDTQYF; DNA: TGTGCCAGCAGCCCCGGGGGGCCGGGCACAGATACGCAGTATTTT
size: NA; V: TRBV27; J: TRBJ2-2; D: NA; CDR3: CASSLRIIDRFLNTGELFF; DNA: TGTGCCAGCAGTTTAAGAATTATCGACAGATTTCTTAACACCGGGGAGCTGTTTTTT
size: NA; V: TRBV27; J: TRBJ2-3; D: TRBD2; CDR3: CASSLGTGGRDTQYF; DNA: TGTGCCAGCAGTTTAGGGACGGGGGGGCGAGATACGCAGTATTTT